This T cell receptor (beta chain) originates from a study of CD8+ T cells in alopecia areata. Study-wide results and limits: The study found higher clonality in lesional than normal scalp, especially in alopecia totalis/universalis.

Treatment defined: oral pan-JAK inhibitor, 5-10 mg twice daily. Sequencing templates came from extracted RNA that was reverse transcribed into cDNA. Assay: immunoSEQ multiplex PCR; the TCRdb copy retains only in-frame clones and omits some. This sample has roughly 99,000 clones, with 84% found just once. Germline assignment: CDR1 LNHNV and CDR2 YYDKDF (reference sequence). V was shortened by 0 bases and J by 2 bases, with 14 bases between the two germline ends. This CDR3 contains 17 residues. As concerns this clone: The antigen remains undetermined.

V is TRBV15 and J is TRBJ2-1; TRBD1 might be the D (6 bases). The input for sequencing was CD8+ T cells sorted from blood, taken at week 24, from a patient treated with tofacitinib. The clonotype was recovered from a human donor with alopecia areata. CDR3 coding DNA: TGTGCCACCAGCAGAGAACTAAGAGGGGGAACCTACAATGAGCAGTTCTTC. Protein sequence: CATSRELRGGTYNEQFF.